These T cell receptor beta chains were read from a single sample in a study of technical replicates of blood from a few donors. This table comes from immunoSEQ multiplex PCR, and its TCRdb copy is limited to in-frame clones, with some not included. The sample holds around 58,000 clones, around nine tenths seen once. The sample taken for sequencing was PBMCs. These receptors were taken from a human donor in good health. Some clones in this sample may be carry-over from other donors' samples. CDR3s include the opening cysteine and the closing phenylalanine or tryptophan. A D gene is named only where the DNA matches it firmly. Clone size, where shown, is once, few, many, or a class for clones that have expanded.

len	abundance	j_gene	v_gene	d_gene	CDR3nt	CDR3aa
15	-	TRBJ2-5	TRBV7-6	TRBD2	TGTGCCAGCAGCTTGGCGGGGGTATTCTCAGAGACCCAGTACTTC	CASSLAGVFSETQYF
14	-	TRBJ1-1	TRBV7-9	TRBD1	TGTGCCAGCAGGCGGGGACAGGGGATTACTGAAGCTTTCTTT	CASRRGQGITEAFF
14	-	TRBJ2-7	TRBV6-1	TRBD1	TGTGCCAGCAGTGAAAGACAGGGAAGCTACGAGCAGTACTTC	CASSERQGSYEQYF
14	-	TRBJ2-5	TRBV5-1	-	TGCGCCAGCAGCCTCAACAACCAACAAGAGACCCAGTACTTC	CASSLNNQQETQYF
15	few	TRBJ2-1	TRBV15	-	TGTGCCACCAGCAGTGGGACTCTTCCCCCGAATGAGCAGTTCTTC	CATSSGTLPPNEQFF
14	-	TRBJ2-1	TRBV11-2	TRBD2	TGTGCCAGCAGCTTTGCCGGGACTAGCGCTGTGATGTTCTTC	CASSFAGTSAVMFF
17	-	TRBJ2-5	TRBV10-3	TRBD1	TGTGCCATCAGTGCGGCAGAAGGACAGGGGCCCCCAGAGACCCAGTACTTC	CAISAAEGQGPPETQYF
14	once	TRBJ2-1	TRBV5-1	-	TGCGCCAGCAGCTTGGGTGGCGCGGGCAATGAGCAGTTCTTC	CASSLGGAGNEQFF
14	-	TRBJ1-2	TRBV4-1	-	TGCGCCAGCAGCCAAGATAATACCGGCTATGGCTACACCTTC	CASSQDNTGYGYTF
14	-	TRBJ1-2	TRBV6-6	TRBD1	TGTGCCAGCAGGGAGTCGGGACAGGACTATGGCTACACCTTC	CASRESGQDYGYTF
13	-	TRBJ2-7	TRBV7-2	-	TGTGCCAGCAGCCCCCGTAAGGCGGACGAGCAGTACTTC	CASSPRKADEQYF
13	-	TRBJ2-7	TRBV10-3	-	TGTGCCATCAGTGATTGGAGTGGCTACGAGCAGTACTTC	CAISDWSGYEQYF
15	-	TRBJ2-4	TRBV6-5	TRBD2	TGTGCCAGCAGTTACAGCACTAGCGGAAAAAACATTCAGTACTTC	CASSYSTSGKNIQYF
14	-	TRBJ2-2	TRBV7-3	-	TGTGCCAGCAGCTCGACTTTAACCACCGGGGAGCTGTTTTTT	CASSSTLTTGELFF